These 12 T cell receptor beta chains originate from one sample sequenced in a study of CD8+ T cells in alopecia areata. Extraction and reverse transcription of RNA yielded cDNA as the sequencing template. The table came from immunoSEQ multiplex PCR; TCRdb's copy has only in-frame clones and leaves some out. The profile covers about 120,000 clones, with around 50% appearing a single time and about 11% taken by the ten largest. Material: NKG2D-low CD8+ T cells sorted from blood. The receptor source for this set is a human donor with alopecia areata.

The gene calls are TRBV30 and TRBJ2-3; D call uncertain. Germline CDR1 GTSNPN, CDR2 SVGIG (reference sequence). V gave up 6 bases and J gave up 6 bases, with 13 bases separating them. The CDR3 extends over 12 amino acids. CDR3 protein: CACYPTPDTQYF. The CDR3 nucleotides read TGTGCCTGCTACCCTACACCGGATACGCAGTATTTT.

V usage is TRBV29-1 and J usage is TRBJ2-7, with D unresolved. Trimming took off 4 bases at V and 4 bases at J, with 14 bases between the two ends. CDR3 length equals 13 residues. Per germline, CDR1 SQVTM and CDR2 ANQGSEA. The CDR3 region is CSVVPVGKYEQYF. The CDR3 nucleotides read TGCAGCGTTGTTCCGGTGGGAAAGTACGAGCAGTACTTC.

The genes are TRBV29-1 and TRBJ2-7; TRBD1 matches at 7 bases. The CDR3 is made up of 14 amino acids. Looked up from germline, CDR1 is SQVTM and CDR2 is ANQGSEA. J lost 0 bases, V lost 5 bases, and 7 bases had no gene match. DNA of the CDR3: TGCAGCGTTAAGGACAGGACGGACTCCTACGAGCAGTACTTC. This codes for CSVKDRTDSYEQYF.

The V call is TRBV4-3, the J call TRBJ2-5; D is undetermined. The V end was cut by 1 base, the J end by 5 bases, with 8 bases between. The CDR3 length is 13 residues. Germline V CDR1 and CDR2: LGHNA, YSLEER. DNA of the CDR3: TGCGCCAGCAGCCAAGGAGTCGCGGAGACCCAGTACTTC. Translation gives CASSQGVAETQYF.

J is TRBJ2-7 and V is TRBV29-1; D is possibly TRBD1 or TRBD2 (5 bases each). The CDR3 covers 13 residues. Germline V gene sequence: CDR1 SQVTM, CDR2 ANQGSEA. Trimming removed 6 bases from V and 4 bases from J, with 16 bases in between. In DNA, the CDR3 is TGCAGCGTCGGGACGGATGATATGTACGAGCAGTACTTC. Protein: CSVGTDDMYEQYF.

This clone was observed a handful of times. The J gene is TRBJ2-3, the V gene TRBV28, with a tentative D call TRBD1 (6 bases). The CDR3 is 15 amino acids. Germline V gene lookup returns CDR1 MDHEN and CDR2 SYDVKM. Trimming removed 3 bases at V and 1 base at J, with 11 bases between. The CDR3 DNA reads TGTGCCAGCAGTTTTGAGGGGGTGCGCACAGATACGCAGTATTTT. It is translated as CASSFEGVRTDTQYF.

This sequence joins TRBV27 and TRBJ2-1; 12 bases map to TRBD2. The V segment lost 4 bases and the J segment 8 bases; nucleotides outside the gene matches: 6. Germline loops: CDR1 MNHEY, CDR2 SMNVEV (reference sequence). The CDR3 spans 15 residues. The CDR3 DNA sequence: TGTGCCAGCAGTTGGGGACTAGCGGGTGGTGATGAGCAGTTCTTC. Protein sequence: CASSWGLAGGDEQFF.

The chain has TRBV30 and TRBJ2-7; 7 bases line up with TRBD1. CDR3 length: 12 amino acids. Trimming cost V 8 bases and J 3 bases; bases outside gene matches: 7. CDR1 GTSNPN and CDR2 SVGIG come from the germline V gene (reference sequence). The CDR3 DNA follows: TGTGCCCAACGGCAGGGGGACTACGAGCAGTACTTC. It specifies CAQRQGDYEQYF. Complete variable domain (other parts from reference TRBV30 and TRBJ2-7): SQTIHQWPATLVQPVGSPLSLECTVEGTSNPNLYWYRQAAGRGLQLLFYSVGIGQISSEVPQNLSASRPQDRQFILSSKKLLLSDSGFYLCAQRQGDYEQYFGPGTRLTVT.

V and J are TRBV7-2 and TRBJ2-3, with 8 bases aligning to TRBD1. The V gene's germline CDR1 is SGHTA and CDR2 FQGNSA. V trimming: 5 bases; J trimming: 6 bases; junction bases outside the gene matches: 10. This CDR3 is 15 amino acids long. DNA of the CDR3: TGTGCCAGCAGCCCAGGACAGGGACTCCCCGATACGCAGTATTTT. As protein: CASSPGQGLPDTQYF.

V usage is TRBV29-1 and J usage is TRBJ2-1, with D maybe TRBD2 (6 bases). The V gene's germline CDR1 is SQVTM and CDR2 ANQGSEA. The CDR3 length is 11 residues. V lost 7 bases, J lost 7 bases, and 11 bases lay in between. Written as DNA, the CDR3 is TGCAGCGACGCGGAGGGGAATGAGCAGTTCTTC. Protein product: CSDAEGNEQFF.

This clone was picked up a small number of times. This rearrangement joins TRBV28 to TRBJ2-7, with D hard to call. Germline V gives CDR1 MDHEN, CDR2 SYDVKM. There are 12 residues in the CDR3. V was clipped by 7 bases and J by 0 bases, with 7 bases between them. CDR3 nucleotide sequence: TGTGCCAGCATTGGCAGCTCCTACGAGCAGTACTTC. Translating gives CASIGSSYEQYF.

V usage is TRBV27 and J usage is TRBJ2-5; D possibly matches TRBD1 or TRBD2 (5 bases each). Trimming shortened V by 5 bases and J by 9 bases, and 19 bases separated the two germline ends. Germline values: CDR1 MNHEY, CDR2 SMNVEV (reference sequence). This CDR3 has 14 residues. CDR3 sequence reads: CASSGAETMRAQYF. The CDR3 coding sequence is TGTGCCAGCAGTGGGGCGGAAACGATGAGGGCCCAGTACTTC.